The following is a TCR beta chain sequence with its context. The sample originates from a study of CD8 T cells in Susac syndrome. Random hexamers were used to reverse transcribe the RNA input (0.5 to 1 ug). TCRdb fed the immunoSEQ multiplex PCR reads into MiXCR, producing one record per CDR3 protein. The sample lists about 300,000 distinct CDR3 sequences, approximately 90% occurring once. V lost 7 bases, J lost 0 bases, and 16 bases lay in between. This CDR3 comprises 16 residues. Germline V CDR1 and CDR2: MNHNS, SASEGT. TCR beta from blood CD8+ and CD4+ T cells was sequenced. The study used treatment-naive patients who had stable or active relapsing-remitting disease as multiple sclerosis controls.

The sequencing input was CD4+ T cells from PBMCs. This chain joins TRBV6-1 and TRBJ1-3; the D is unclear. The sequence was collected from a human donor with multiple sclerosis. In DNA, the CDR3 is TGTGCCAGCATGGGGAACGGACCAAGCTCTGGAAACACCATATATTTT. Residues: CASMGNGPSSGNTIYF.